This paragraph covers one T cell receptor beta chain sequence. Its antigen remains unknown. This sample is part of a study of shared clonotypes between healthy human individuals. The assay was immunoSEQ multiplex PCR, and TCRdb's table has in-frame clones only and misses some. Among hundreds of thousands of clones listed, more than 75% were seen once. Study results and limitations: Memory subsets had estimated richness that was generally smaller than that of naive subsets.

The CDR3 totals 15 residues. Trimming cost V 3 bases and J 0 bases, with 9 bases left between them. In germline, CDR1 is MNHNS, CDR2 SASEGT. The genes are TRBV6-1 and TRBJ1-3; the D is unclear. Sequenced: memory CD8+ T cells sorted from blood. Subset of the sample: CD45RO+ cells pooled with CCR7-negative TemRA cells. This TCR derives from a man younger than 35 in good health. The chain's CDR3 is CASSDVGYSGNTIYF. The DNA for the CDR3 is TGTGCCAGCAGTGACGTAGGATACTCTGGAAACACCATATATTTT.